The 30 T cell receptor beta chains reported below all come from one sample, sequenced in a study of T cell responses to AZD1222 COVID-19 vaccine. This table comes from immunoSEQ multiplex PCR, and its TCRdb copy is limited to in-frame clones, with some not included. This sample has roughly 180,000 clones, with 87% found just once. This material consisted of peripheral blood, taken on day 0 of MenACWY control vaccination. The receptor set was obtained from an adult in good health.

The rearrangement uses TRBV5-1 and TRBJ1-5; no reliable D call. Trimming stripped 0 bases from V and 5 bases from J, with 9 bases between. Germline V CDR1 and CDR2: SGHRS, YFSETQ. The CDR3 runs to 14 residues. The CDR3 nucleotides are TGCGCCAGCAGCTTGGGGGGATTAGATCAGCCCCAGCATTTT. Its translation: CASSLGGLDQPQHF.

This clone was seen once. The rearrangement links TRBV6-2 or TRBV6-3 to TRBJ2-1; TRBD1 matches at 10 bases. The CDR3 runs to 16 residues. The germline V gene encodes CDR1 MNHEY and CDR2 SVGEGT. The V gene end was trimmed by 0 bases and the J gene end by 7 bases; junction bases not matched to a gene: 6. CDR3 coding DNA: TGTGCCAGCAGTTACTCGCCCCGGACAGGGGGTAATGAGCAGTTCTTC. It specifies CASSYSPRTGGNEQFF.

This chain connects TRBV6-5 to TRBJ2-1, with 7 bases lining up with TRBD2. The CDR3 consists of 12 residues. Unmatched junction bases numbered 5, after V lost 4 bases and J lost 11 bases. Germline V lookup: CDR1 MNHEY, CDR2 SVGAGI. The CDR3, as DNA: TGTGCCAGCAGTTCCACTAGCGCTAAGCAGTTCTTC. Its translation is CASSSTSAKQFF.

For this clone: In the same sample, other DNA sequences code for this CDR3. The chain uses TRBV30 and TRBJ1-3; 7 bases are a match to TRBD1. The CDR3 contains 13 residues. Germline V gene sequence: CDR1 GTSNPN, CDR2 SVGIG (reference sequence). V shed 0 bases and J 4 bases; nucleotides not matched to a gene: 0. The CDR3, as DNA: TGTGCCTGGAGTGTACAGGGGGGAAACACCATATATTTT. The encoded protein is CAWSVQGGNTIYF.

The gene calls are TRBV28 and TRBJ2-7; a possible D gene is TRBD1 (5 bases). The CDR3 runs to 16 residues. Trimming took off 5 bases at V and 1 base at J, with 18 bases between the two ends. CDR1 and CDR2 (germline): MDHEN, SYDVKM. The CDR3 DNA is TGTGCCAGCAGTCAACCAATAGGGGCCGCATCCTACGAGCAGTACTTC. Translation: CASSQPIGAASYEQYF.

The rearrangement uses TRBV28 and TRBJ1-4; D is perhaps TRBD1 (5 bases). The V end lost 4 bases, the J end lost 5 bases, and 14 bases lay between the germline ends. Germline values: CDR1 MDHEN, CDR2 SYDVKM. The CDR3 contains 15 residues. CDR3 region: CASSSTRDGNEKLFF. Written as DNA, the CDR3 is TGTGCCAGCAGTTCGACCCGGGACGGCAATGAAAAACTGTTTTTT.

V usage is TRBV7-2 and J usage is TRBJ2-3; TRBD2 matches 14 bases. Germline CDR1 and CDR2: SGHTA and FQGNSA. With 5 bases clipped from V and 2 bases from J, the junction kept 9 bases outside the gene matches. This CDR3 has 18 residues. The CDR3: CASSVVPTSGRVTDTQYF. In nucleotides, the CDR3 is TGTGCCAGCAGCGTAGTACCGACTAGCGGGAGGGTCACAGATACGCAGTATTTT.

The rearrangement uses TRBV5-4 and TRBJ1-2, with TRBD1 matching over 11 bases. The CDR3 length is 15 residues. The germline CDR1 and CDR2 sequences are SGHNT and YYREEE (reference sequence). With V trimmed by 4 bases and J by 7 bases, 9 bases remained unmatched. In DNA, the CDR3 is TGTGCCAGCAGCCTTCGGACAGGGGGCTTCGGTGGCTACACCTTC. Translated: CASSLRTGGFGGYTF.

Of note for this clone: This CDR3 is also generated by other DNA sequences in the sample. The rearrangement uses TRBV4-1 and TRBJ1-3; D not resolved. Trimming took 0 bases from V and 2 from J, leaving 8 bases between them. CDR3 size: 15 residues. Germline V CDR1 and CDR2: MGHRA, YSYEKL. In nucleotides, the CDR3 is TGCGCCAGCAGCCAAGATCGGGGTACTGGAAACACCATATATTTT. Encoded protein: CASSQDRGTGNTIYF.

The chain couples TRBV7-2 to TRBJ2-3, with no clear D. V lost 5 bases and J lost 1, with 16 bases in between. The CDR3 runs 16 residues. Per the germline V gene, CDR1 is SGHTA and CDR2 is FQGNSA. The CDR3 region is CASSPPEAPGTDTQYF. DNA of the CDR3: TGTGCCAGCAGCCCGCCCGAAGCGCCCGGCACAGATACGCAGTATTTT.

The rearrangement uses TRBV5-1 and TRBJ2-2; 7 bases agree with TRBD1. CDR1 and CDR2 (germline): SGHRS, YFSETQ. The CDR3 sequence is 15 residues long. The ends lost 3 bases at V and 2 bases at J; junction bases unmatched: 4. The CDR3 loop is CASSSDRKNTGELFF. As DNA, the CDR3 is TGCGCCAGCAGCTCGGACAGGAAAAACACCGGGGAGCTGTTTTTT.

This chain links TRBV18 with TRBJ2-7, with D unclear. CDR1 and CDR2 from the germline V gene are KGHSH and LQKENI. With 1 base removed from V and 7 bases from J, the gap between germline ends came to 11 bases. CDR3 length: 13 amino acids. CDR3 loop: CASSPQALKEQYF. In DNA, the CDR3 is TGTGCCAGCTCACCACAAGCCCTTAAGGAGCAGTACTTC.

J is TRBJ2-7 and V is TRBV19; D gene ambiguous. The V gene's germline CDR1 is LNHDA and CDR2 SQIVND (reference sequence). V lost 3 bases, J lost 6 bases, and 9 bases lay in between. There are 12 residues in the CDR3. CDR3 region: CASSMVTGEQYF. The CDR3 coding sequence is TGTGCCAGTAGTATGGTCACGGGCGAGCAGTACTTC.

Comments on this clone: Distinct nucleotide sequences in the sample also encode this CDR3. This chain links TRBV28 with TRBJ1-2; D unclear. V was pared by 6 bases and J by 2 bases, with 4 bases between. The CDR3 has 11 residues. The germline V gene has CDR1 MDHEN and CDR2 SYDVKM. The CDR3 sequence is CASSTNYGYTF. CDR3 nucleotides: TGTGCCAGCAGCACGAACTATGGCTACACCTTC.

This clone was seen only a few times. The chain links TRBV19 to TRBJ2-3; 7 nucleotides line up with TRBD2. The CDR3 extends over 17 amino acids. Germline V CDR1 and CDR2: LNHDA, SQIVND (reference sequence). After removal of 2 bases from V and 1 base from J, the junction contained 9 bases not matched to a gene. CDR3 DNA: TGTGCCAGTAGTATACCGGGGGGTTCTCTTGGCACAGATACGCAGTATTTT. It yields the protein CASSIPGGSLGTDTQYF.

The V call is TRBV6-4, the J call TRBJ2-3; 9 bases map to TRBD2. The V and J ends lost 5 bases and 1 base, in that order; junction bases with no gene match: 1. The CDR3 extends over 14 amino acids. CDR1 is MRHNA, CDR2 SNTAGT, per germline. Here the CDR3 DNA reads TGTGCCAGCAGTCGACTAGCGGGCACAGATACGCAGTATTTT. Residues: CASSRLAGTDTQYF.

The rearrangement links TRBV5-1 to TRBJ2-1; a weak D match, TRBD2 (6 bases). Germline CDR1 SGHRS, CDR2 YFSETQ. The V end was cut by 0 bases, the J end by 0 bases, with 13 bases between. The CDR3 covers 17 residues. This chain's CDR3 is CASSLDLASSSYNEQFF. The CDR3 DNA reads as TGCGCCAGCAGCTTGGATCTAGCGTCGAGCTCCTACAATGAGCAGTTCTTC.

The rearrangement links TRBV4-3 to TRBJ1-4, with 9 bases fitting TRBD1. In germline, CDR1 is LGHNA, CDR2 YSLEER. CDR3 length: 15 residues. The J segment lost 8 bases and the V segment lost 3 bases, leaving 7 bases of the junction unmatched. The CDR3 spells CASSQVTGGWEKLFF. The CDR3, as DNA: TGCGCCAGCAGCCAGGTTACAGGGGGCTGGGAAAAACTGTTTTTT.

This chain connects TRBV29-1 to TRBJ2-4, with 7 bases that match TRBD1. J lost 8 bases, V lost 4 bases, and 17 bases had no gene match. Per the germline V gene, CDR1 is SQVTM and CDR2 is ANQGSEA. This CDR3 spans 16 amino acids. The chain's CDR3 is CSVVIYSRGPTDIQYF. The DNA for the CDR3 is TGCAGCGTTGTCATATATTCGAGGGGGCCGACGGACATTCAGTACTTC.

J is TRBJ1-1 and V is TRBV11-1; 7 bases align to TRBD1. The V segment lost 4 bases and the J segment 4 bases; nucleotides outside the gene matches: 6. The CDR3 contains 14 residues. Germline lookup yields CDR1 SGHAT and CDR2 FQDESV (reference sequence). CDR3 sequence: CASSSTGTGTEAFF. In DNA, the CDR3 is TGTGCCAGCAGCTCGACAGGGACGGGCACTGAAGCTTTCTTT. Together with reference TRBV11-1 and TRBJ1-1, the CDR3 gives the full variable domain: EAEVAQSPRYKITEKSQAVAFWCDPISGHATLYWYRQILGQGPELLVQFQDESVVDDSQLPKDRFSAERLKGVDSTLKIQPAELGDSAMYLCASSSTGTGTEAFFGQGTRLTVV.

This chain connects TRBV5-1 to TRBJ1-5, with D possibly being TRBD1 (6 bases). Trimming stripped 2 bases from V and 7 bases from J, with 16 bases between. The CDR3 consists of 15 residues. Per germline, CDR1 SGHRS and CDR2 YFSETQ. CDR3 bases: TGCGCCAGCAGCTTAGCAGGGGTCGGGGGACAGCCCCAGCATTTT. Its protein product is CASSLAGVGGQPQHF.

This clone was seen only a few times. The chain recombines TRBV9 with TRBJ1-2, with a possible D match to TRBD1 (5 bases). The V gene's germline CDR1 is SGDLS and CDR2 YYNGEE. This CDR3 comprises 13 residues. V lost 1 base, J lost 13 bases, and 17 bases lay in between. CDR3 loop: CASSVNSLTAGTF. The DNA for the CDR3 is TGTGCCAGCAGCGTAAACTCGTTGACAGCAGGCACCTTC.

The chain has TRBV10-1 and TRBJ1-1, with TRBD1 identical over 7 bases. Germline values: CDR1 WNHNN, CDR2 SYGVQD (reference sequence). V was pared by 10 bases and J by 5 bases, with 13 bases of the junction left unmatched. The CDR3 has 14 amino acids. The DNA for the CDR3 is TGCGCCAAGATTTCAGGGGGGCTGGGGACTGAAGCTTTCTTT. Its translation: CAKISGGLGTEAFF.

In DNA, the CDR3 is TGTGCCAGCAGTTCACCTCAGGGAAACTATGGCTACACCTTC. Its translation: CASSSPQGNYGYTF. The J gene is TRBJ1-2, the V gene TRBV28; D perhaps matches TRBD1 (5 bases). The CDR3 runs 14 residues. V lost 4 bases and J lost 2, with 11 bases in between. Germline V gene lookup returns CDR1 MDHEN and CDR2 SYDVKM.

This clone was seen a single time. The chain combines TRBV7-9 with TRBJ1-4, with 11 nucleotides matching TRBD1. The germline V gene has CDR1 SEHNR and CDR2 FQNEAQ (reference sequence). The trim removed 5 bases at V and 6 bases at J, leaving 8 bases unmatched. This CDR3 has 16 amino acids. CDR3 residues: CASSPDRTGGDEKLFF. CDR3 nucleotides: TGTGCCAGCAGCCCGGATAGGACAGGGGGCGATGAAAAACTGTTTTTT. Using reference TRBV7-9 and TRBJ1-4 for the parts outside the CDR3, the full variable domain is DTGVSQNPRHKITKRGQNVTFRCDPISEHNRLYWYRQTLGQGPEFLTYFQNEAQLEKSRLLSDRFSAERPKGSFSTLEIQRTEQGDSAMYLCASSPDRTGGDEKLFFGSGTQLSVL.

This clone has just one count. The V and J genes are TRBV19 and TRBJ2-5; TRBD2 is a possible D gene (6 bases). The CDR3 is 13 amino acids. The germline CDR1 and CDR2 sequences are LNHDA and SQIVND (reference sequence). With 9 bases removed from V and 4 bases from J, the gap between germline ends came to 15 bases. In DNA, the CDR3 is TGTGCCAGCGGACGGGGGTCGGTAGAGACCCAGTACTTC. Translation gives CASGRGSVETQYF. The variable domain in full, completed from reference TRBV19 and TRBJ2-5, reads DGGITQSPKYLFRKEGQNVTLSCEQNLNHDAMYWYRQDPGQGLRLIYYSQIVNDFQKGDIAEGYSVSREKKESFPLTVTSAQKNPTAFYLCASGRGSVETQYFGPGTRLLVL.

The chain employs TRBV9 and TRBJ2-2, with a weak D call TRBD2 (6 bases). CDR1 and CDR2 from the germline V gene are SGDLS and YYNGEE. The CDR3 is made up of 16 amino acids. The germline V and J ends were trimmed by 0 bases and 0 bases, with 9 bases remaining between them. CDR3 loop: CASSVAGLTNTGELFF. The CDR3 DNA reads TGTGCCAGCAGCGTAGCCGGACTAACGAACACCGGGGAGCTGTTTTTT.

The chain joins TRBV6-1 to TRBJ2-6; D gene uncertain. Germline CDR1 and CDR2: MNHNS and SASEGT. The CDR3 covers 16 residues. The germline V and J ends were trimmed by 3 bases and 2 bases, with 11 bases remaining between them. The CDR3 DNA sequence: TGTGCCAGCAGTGAGGGTAGGGCCACTGGGGCCAACGTCCTGACTTTC. It encodes CASSEGRATGANVLTF.

The chain joins TRBV10-3 to TRBJ2-1, with 8 positions matching TRBD1. This CDR3 contains 14 residues. J was trimmed by 0 bases and V by 6 bases; bases with no gene match: 1. Germline CDR1 is ENHRY and CDR2 is SYGVKD. The CDR3 is CAIRGQASYNEQFF. DNA for the CDR3: TGTGCCATCAGGGGACAGGCCTCCTACAATGAGCAGTTCTTC.

CDR3 protein: CASSLVAGTGELFF. In DNA, the CDR3 is TGTGCCAGCAGCTTAGTCGCGGGGACCGGGGAGCTGTTTTTT. The chain joins TRBV11-2 to TRBJ2-2, with TRBD2 as a possible D gene (6 bases). CDR1 SGHAT and CDR2 FQNNGV come from the germline V gene. This CDR3 is built from 14 residues. V was cut by 1 base and J by 5 bases, with 8 bases left in between. The whole variable domain, filled in from reference TRBV11-2 and TRBJ2-2, reads EAGVAQSPRYKIIEKRQSVAFWCNPISGHATLYWYQQILGQGPKLLIQFQNNGVVDDSQLPKDRFSAERLKGVDSTLKIQPAKLEDSAVYLCASSLVAGTGELFFGEGSRLTVL.